One sample yielded the 5 T cell receptor beta chains listed below, sequenced in a study of cytomegalovirus exposure and HLA in healthy donors. The PCR was carried out with 60 Vbeta primers and 13 Jbeta primers. Clones were read by immunoSEQ multiplex PCR, and TCRdb kept only the in-frame ones, dropping some. The sample has about 190,000 clones; 60% to 85% are singletons. The sample comprised PBMCs. The origin of the receptors is a woman under 30 in good health and CMV-seronegative.

The V and J genes are TRBV9 and TRBJ2-5, with 10 positions matching TRBD2. This CDR3 region has 15 residues. Germline V CDR1 and CDR2: SGDLS, YYNGEE. The junction had 5 bases not matched to a gene; V was cut back by 4 bases and J by 2 bases. The CDR3 DNA is TGTGCCAGCAGCAGGAGTAGCGGGAGGCAAGAGACCCAGTACTTC. Translation gives CASSRSSGRQETQYF. Drawing the rest from reference TRBV9 and TRBJ2-5, the complete variable domain is DSGVTQTPKHLITATGQRVTLRCSPRSGDLSVYWYQQSLDQGLQFLIQYYNGEERAKGNILERFSAQQFPDLHSELNLSSLELGDSALYFCASSRSSGRQETQYFGPGTRLLVL.

This chain joins TRBV28 and TRBJ1-1, with unresolved D. Germline V gives CDR1 MDHEN, CDR2 SYDVKM. Trimming left V 2 bases short and J 2 bases short, with 9 bases between. The CDR3 has 14 residues. CDR3: CASSLGGANTEAFF. In DNA form, the CDR3 reads TGTGCCAGCAGTTTAGGAGGAGCAAACACTGAAGCTTTCTTT.

DNA of the CDR3: TGTGCCAGCAGTTTAAACAGGGTGGGCTACACCTTC. This codes for CASSLNRVGYTF. The V and J genes are TRBV27 and TRBJ1-2, with D possibly TRBD1 on 6 matching bases. This CDR3 has 12 amino acids. The germline V gene encodes CDR1 MNHEY and CDR2 SMNVEV (reference sequence). Between the trimmed V and J ends, which lost 2 bases and 8 bases, there was a span of 9 bases.

The chain couples TRBV19 to TRBJ1-4, with 8 nucleotides matching TRBD1. The CDR3 contains 15 residues. The germline CDR1 and CDR2 sequences are LNHDA and SQIVND (reference sequence). V lost 5 bases and J lost 4; bases outside the gene matches: 6. Here the CDR3 reads CASSLRQGYNEKLFF. Written as DNA, the CDR3 is TGTGCCAGTAGTCTTCGACAGGGGTATAATGAAAAACTGTTTTTT. The entire variable domain, with the rest obtained from reference TRBV19 and TRBJ1-4, is as follows: DGGITQSPKYLFRKEGQNVTLSCEQNLNHDAMYWYRQDPGQGLRLIYYSQIVNDFQKGDIAEGYSVSREKKESFPLTVTSAQKNPTAFYLCASSLRQGYNEKLFFGSGTQLSVL.

Concerning this clone itself: Additional DNA sequences in this sample encode the identical CDR3. This chain joins TRBV28 and TRBJ1-2, with D hard to call. The length of the CDR3 is 12 residues. V lost 3 bases and J lost 5, with 7 bases in between. Germline V gene sequence: CDR1 MDHEN, CDR2 SYDVKM. The CDR3 protein is CASSFSLYGYTF. Written as DNA, the CDR3 is TGTGCCAGCAGTTTTTCTCTGTATGGCTACACCTTC.